One and the same sample provided the 21 T cell receptor beta chains below, sequenced in a study of cytomegalovirus exposure and HLA in healthy donors. This PCR relied on a set of 60 Vbeta primers and 13 Jbeta primers. Some clones are missing from TCRdb's copy, which holds only in-frame ones; the method was immunoSEQ multiplex PCR. The sample lists 130,000 or so clones, about 80% seen once, with approximately 2% in the top ten. Sequenced: PBMCs. These receptors all come from a middle-aged woman in good health and CMV-seronegative.

This chain links TRBV7-9 with TRBJ1-1, with TRBD1 as a possible D gene (5 bases). This CDR3 region has 15 residues. V was shortened by 7 bases and J by 0 bases, with 15 bases between the two germline ends. Germline assignment: CDR1 SEHNR and CDR2 FQNEAQ (reference sequence). The CDR3 here is CASNSPDRMNTEAFF. The CDR3 bases are TGTGCCAGCAACTCCCCCGACAGAATGAACACTGAAGCTTTCTTT.

This clone has only a few counts. The chain couples TRBV5-8 to TRBJ2-1; 7 bases line up with TRBD2. Germline V CDR1 and CDR2: SGHTS, YDEGEE. V gave up 3 bases and J gave up 4 bases; unmatched junction bases: 7. The CDR3 is made up of 15 amino acids. The CDR3 is CASSWGGDRYNEQFF. For the CDR3, the DNA is TGTGCCAGCAGCTGGGGGGGGGACCGATACAATGAGCAGTTCTTC.

The chain joins TRBV11-2 to TRBJ2-7; D may be TRBD2 (5 bases). The length of the CDR3 is 16 residues. Germline lookup yields CDR1 SGHAT and CDR2 FQNNGV. V was cut by 5 bases and J by 2 bases, with 19 bases left in between. The CDR3 loop is CASSPLTQLGTYEQYF. CDR3 in DNA: TGTGCCAGCAGCCCTCTTACCCAACTAGGAACCTACGAGCAGTACTTC.

On this clone itself: Other DNA sequences in this sample translate to the same CDR3. The chain uses TRBV6-5 and TRBJ2-7; 12 positions match TRBD2. The CDR3 spans 16 residues. Germline CDR1 is MNHEY and CDR2 is SVGAGI. With 3 bases clipped from V and 2 bases from J, the junction kept 5 bases outside the gene matches. The DNA for the CDR3 is TGTGCCAGCAGTTATTCCAGACTAGCGGGAGCCTACGAGCAGTACTTC. Amino acids: CASSYSRLAGAYEQYF.

A single count supports this clone. The V call is TRBV28, the J call TRBJ2-1, with TRBD2 matching 7 bases. The CDR3 totals 12 residues. Germline V lookup: CDR1 MDHEN, CDR2 SYDVKM. J was trimmed by 7 bases and V by 7 bases; bases with no gene match: 4. The CDR3 loop reads CASTGGVNEQFF. Here the CDR3 DNA reads TGTGCCAGCACTGGGGGGGTGAATGAGCAGTTCTTC.

This chain joins TRBV27 and TRBJ2-1; D perhaps matches TRBD1 (7 bases). Trimming shortened V by 5 bases and J by 1 base, and 12 bases separated the two germline ends. This CDR3 region has 15 residues. Germline CDR1 and CDR2: MNHEY and SMNVEV (reference sequence). The CDR3: CASSTTGRSYNEQFF. CDR3 sequence (DNA): TGTGCCAGCAGTACGACAGGGAGGTCCTACAATGAGCAGTTCTTC.

V gene TRBV9 combines with J gene TRBJ2-5; TRBD2 agrees at 7 bases. The CDR3 is made up of 16 amino acids. Germline CDR1 and CDR2: SGDLS and YYNGEE. Trimming removed 3 bases from V and 5 bases from J; junction bases left unmatched: 13. This CDR3 is CASSAFIGGGSETQYF. CDR3 nucleotide sequence: TGTGCCAGCAGCGCCTTTATTGGGGGAGGGTCGGAGACCCAGTACTTC.

The gene calls are TRBV5-6 and TRBJ1-3; D is unclear. Trimming cost V 0 bases and J 0 bases, with 7 bases left between them. The CDR3 runs to 15 residues. The germline V gene encodes CDR1 SGHDT and CDR2 YYEEEE. The chain's CDR3 is CASSLGDNSGNTIYF. CDR3 DNA: TGTGCCAGCAGCTTGGGAGATAACTCTGGAAACACCATATATTTT. The variable domain in full, with the rest retrieved from reference TRBV5-6 and TRBJ1-3, is DAGVTQSPTHLIKTRGQQVTLRCSPKSGHDTVSWYQQALGQGPQFIFQYYEEEERQRGNFPDRFSGHQFPNYSSELNVNALLLGDSALYLCASSLGDNSGNTIYFGEGSWLTVV.

The chain is built from TRBV7-9 and TRBJ2-7; TRBD1 matches at 7 bases. V was clipped by 4 bases and J by 7 bases; unmatched bases: 16. Germline V lookup: CDR1 SEHNR, CDR2 FQNEAQ (reference sequence). CDR3 length: 16 amino acids. The CDR3 loop reads CASSSRQGPTRGEQYF. DNA of the CDR3: TGTGCCAGCAGCTCGCGCCAGGGCCCGACCAGGGGGGAGCAGTACTTC.

The V gene is TRBV5-1, the J gene TRBJ2-3, with 9 positions matching TRBD1. V lost 1 base to trimming and J lost 3 bases; unmatched junction nucleotides: 6. Germline V lookup: CDR1 SGHRS, CDR2 YFSETQ. The CDR3 runs 16 residues. Here the CDR3 reads CASSLYGTGSTDTQYF. CDR3 nucleotides: TGCGCCAGCAGCTTGTATGGGACAGGGAGTACAGATACGCAGTATTTT.

This chain joins TRBV5-4 and TRBJ1-2, with D uncertain. Deletions cut 4 bases from V and 8 bases from J, with 15 bases between. The CDR3 has 13 residues. Germline loops: CDR1 SGHNT, CDR2 YYREEE (reference sequence). The CDR3 loop reads CASSPRGLYGYTF. CDR3 bases: TGTGCCAGCAGCCCCCGAGGGTTGTACGGCTACACCTTC.

The genes are TRBV15 and TRBJ2-1; D ambiguous. V was clipped by 0 bases and J by 5 bases, with 23 bases between them. CDR3 length: 19 residues. Germline-derived CDR1 and CDR2 are LNHNV and YYDKDF (reference sequence). The CDR3 protein is CATSRDASQASRFDNEQFF. CDR3 DNA: TGTGCCACCAGCAGAGATGCTTCGCAGGCCAGTCGTTTTGACAATGAGCAGTTCTTC.

This clone was counted a single time. The chain links TRBV7-3 to TRBJ2-7; 10 positions match TRBD2. Germline CDR1 SGHTA, CDR2 FQGTGA. This CDR3 comprises 17 residues. V lost 5 bases, J lost 3 bases, and 13 bases stayed unmatched. The CDR3 protein is CASSLHLLAGNNYEQYF. CDR3 DNA: TGTGCCAGCAGCCTCCATTTACTAGCGGGAAATAACTACGAGCAGTACTTC.

As DNA, the CDR3 is TGTGCCAGCAGTTTATTAGGCAGGGACACTGAAGCTTTCTTT. It specifies CASSLLGRDTEAFF. The V gene is TRBV27, the J gene TRBJ1-1, with D perhaps TRBD1 (5 bases). V lost 1 base and J 3 bases, leaving 9 bases between the germline ends. Germline V gene lookup returns CDR1 MNHEY and CDR2 SMNVEV (reference sequence). The CDR3 has 14 amino acids.

The chain combines TRBV5-6 with TRBJ2-3, with D hard to call. V was trimmed by 0 bases and J by 6 bases, leaving 8 bases between them. In germline, CDR1 is SGHDT, CDR2 YYEEEE. This CDR3 is built from 13 residues. The CDR3 DNA reads as TGTGCCAGCAGCTTGGCAGGCCCCGATACGCAGTATTTT. Its protein is CASSLAGPDTQYF.

The V and J genes are TRBV6-5 and TRBJ1-2; D gene uncertain. CDR1 MNHEY and CDR2 SVGAGI come from the germline V gene. Trimming removed 10 bases at V and 4 bases at J, with 7 bases between. The CDR3 is 10 residues long. The CDR3 protein is CATYLYGYTF. As DNA, the CDR3 is TGTGCCACCTATCTCTATGGCTACACCTTC.

This clone showed up just a few times. The V call is TRBV6-1, the J call TRBJ1-5; perhaps TRBD1 as D (6 bases). Germline CDR1 and CDR2: MNHNS and SASEGT. CDR3 length equals 15 residues. The V gene lost 6 bases and the J gene lost 0 bases, with 12 bases spanning the gap. This CDR3 reads CASRGHGNSNQPQHF. The CDR3, as DNA: TGTGCCAGCAGGGGACACGGAAATAGCAATCAGCCCCAGCATTTT.

The chain has TRBV15 and TRBJ2-7; D ambiguous. V was pared by 5 bases and J by 12 bases, with 20 bases between. CDR3 length equals 13 residues. The germline V gene has CDR1 LNHNV and CDR2 YYDKDF (reference sequence). The CDR3 loop reads CATSSYLTPSPYF. CDR3 in DNA: TGTGCCACCAGCTCCTACCTGACACCCAGCCCGTACTTC. Drawing the rest from reference TRBV15 and TRBJ2-7, the complete variable domain is DAMVIQNPRYQVTQFGKPVTLSCSQTLNHNVMYWYQQKSSQAPKLLFHYYDKDFNNEADTPDNFQSRRPNTSFCFLDIRSPGLGDTAMYLCATSSYLTPSPYFGPGTRLTVT.

The chain joins TRBV9 to TRBJ2-3; D is unresolved. V was clipped by 3 bases and J by 0 bases, with 11 bases between them. The CDR3 runs 15 residues. From germline, CDR1 is SGDLS and CDR2 YYNGEE. The CDR3 nucleotides read TGTGCCAGCAGCGAAGGTCTCAGGAGCACAGATACGCAGTATTTT. Amino acid sequence: CASSEGLRSTDTQYF.

The count of this clone is one. The chain has TRBV25-1 and TRBJ1-2, with D tentatively TRBD1 (6 bases). The CDR3 loop spans 14 amino acids. CDR1 and CDR2 from the germline V gene are MGHDK and SYGVNS. V was cut by 3 bases and J by 2 bases, with 10 bases left in between. This CDR3 is CASSEVTGNYGYTF. CDR3 coding DNA: TGTGCCAGCAGTGAGGTTACAGGGAACTATGGCTACACCTTC.

The chain links TRBV5-6 to TRBJ1-4, with D uncertain. This CDR3 contains 18 residues. Germline V lookup: CDR1 SGHDT, CDR2 YYEEEE. Trimming left V 4 bases short and J 1 base short, with 20 bases between. CDR3 sequence reads: CASSPNQLGRQTNEKLFF. The CDR3, as DNA: TGTGCCAGCAGCCCCAACCAGCTTGGGAGACAAACTAATGAAAAACTGTTTTTT. Supplemented by reference TRBV5-6 and TRBJ1-4, the full variable domain reads DAGVTQSPTHLIKTRGQQVTLRCSPKSGHDTVSWYQQALGQGPQFIFQYYEEEERQRGNFPDRFSGHQFPNYSSELNVNALLLGDSALYLCASSPNQLGRQTNEKLFFGSGTQLSVL.